Below, one T cell receptor (beta chain) is given with its context. As yet, its antigen is unknown. Germline and junction disagree at one end, which may indicate a read error. Germline lookup yields CDR1 SNHLY and CDR2 FYNNEI. The CDR3 contains 17 residues. Only in-frame clones appear in the TCRdb table, and some are missing; sequencing was by immunoSEQ multiplex PCR. The sample consists of 150,000 to 170,000 clones, around nine tenths of them appearing once. This sample is drawn from a study of T cell responses to AZD1222 COVID-19 vaccine. Across the study: Second doses were pooled across both intervals (about 4 or about 12 weeks).

Broader study findings: Spike as a whole was targeted by vaccine-associated CD4 TCRs, dominant at 160-218 and 743-854. Only five or six individuals given AZD1222 were seropositive at baseline.

The source material was peripheral blood, sampled on day 0 of AZD1222 vaccination. The chain joins TRBV2 to TRBJ1-3; TRBD1 matches at 9 bases. This TCR came from an adult in good health. The CDR3 protein is CASSEWDRVLSGDTIYF. The CDR3 DNA is TGTGCCAGCAGTGAGTGGGACAGGGTGTTGTCTGGAGACACCATATATTTT. Based on the CDR3 plus reference TRBV2 and TRBJ1-3, the full variable domain is EPEVTQTPSHQVTQMGQEVILRCVPISNHLYFYWYRQILGQKVEFLVSFYNNEISEKSEIFDDQFSVERPDGSNFTLKIRSTKLEDSAMYFCASSEWDRVLSGDTIYFGEGSWLTVV.